The clone carrying this TCR beta chain qualifies as medium-sized. The antigen is not known. The sample originates from a study of T cell repertoires in aging, cancer and after chemotherapy. The study's findings and limits: In healthy donors, age-related TCR diversity loss mainly reflected lost richness. Untreated cancer patients had significantly lower blood TCR diversity than age-matched healthy donors.

CDR1 is MRHNA, CDR2 SNTAGT, per germline. With 2 bases clipped from V and 4 bases from J, the junction kept 1 base outside the gene matches. The CDR3 runs to 15 residues. Multiplex touch-down PCR with TRB-A/B primers amplified rearranged V-D-J TRB sequences. In TCRdb, the multiplex PCR reads were re-called with MiXCR into one record per CDR3 protein. Of some 2,200 distinct CDR3 sequences listed, roughly 25% are singletons. Peripheral blood genomic DNA, not sorted cells or RNA, was the template. The source is a human donor with a solid tumor. Sequencing used blood. The chain has TRBV6-4 and TRBJ2-3, with TRBD1 identical over 12 bases. The CDR3 here is CASSDGTGGADTQYF. Here the CDR3 DNA reads TGTGCCAGCAGTGACGGGACAGGGGGCGCAGATACGCAGTATTTT.